The text below deals with one TCR beta chain. Its cognate antigen is unknown. V lost 1 base and J lost 7, with 10 bases in between. The germline V gene has CDR1 MGHRA and CDR2 YSYEKL. The CDR3 contains 14 residues. In the PCR, 60 Vbeta and 13 Jbeta primers were used. Authors' methods: Later, an analysis found around 80 million unique TCR beta chains, and roughly 9.9 million of these were shared. This table comes from immunoSEQ multiplex PCR, and its TCRdb copy is limited to in-frame clones, with some not included. The V and J calls and clone size are taken from that table; D and trimming were inferred from the DNA. The sample holds around 100,000 clones; roughly 74% are singletons and the top ten take approximately 0.9%. The source of the sample is a study of cytomegalovirus exposure and HLA in healthy donors. Study results and limitations: An observed cluster of highly shared sequence variants was recorded as a likely sequencing artifact.

The chain is built from TRBV4-1 and TRBJ2-2, with D possibly TRBD2 on 6 matching bases. Sequencing was done on a sample of PBMCs. This clonotype was obtained from a woman between 25 and 40 years old in good health and CMV-seronegative. This CDR3 reads CASSQGEAGGELFF. CDR3 nucleotides: TGCGCCAGCAGCCAAGGGGAGGCGGGCGGGGAGCTGTTTTTT.